A single sample is the source of the 19 T cell receptor beta chains below, sequenced in a study of T cell responses to AZD1222 COVID-19 vaccine (dated by TCRdb to 2020 to 2022). The protocol used for the library was the immunoSEQ multiplex PCR assay. TCRdb carries this immuneACCESS record with in-frame sequences only. Its versions omit some clonotypes, under half of them owing to an unresolved V gene in the studies checked, with the rest unexplained. The sample data list approximately 130,000 clones, and roughly 93% of these were observed just once. The biggest ten clones account for around 0.91% of the sample. The label giving this sample's time point can be read as: baseline before first vaccination. The input for sequencing was peripheral blood, taken on day 0 of AZD1222 vaccination. The origin of the receptors is an adult in good health.

This chain connects TRBV5-6 to TRBJ1-1; the match to TRBD1 covers 7 bases. CDR1 SGHDT and CDR2 YYEEEE come from the germline V gene. This CDR3 region has 15 residues. With 4 bases clipped from V and 0 bases from J, the junction kept 6 bases outside the gene matches. The CDR3 DNA reads TGTGCCAGCAGCCCACTAGGGACAGTGAACACTGAAGCTTTCTTT. Protein sequence: CASSPLGTVNTEAFF. Filled out from reference TRBV5-6 and TRBJ1-1, the complete variable domain reads DAGVTQSPTHLIKTRGQQVTLRCSPKSGHDTVSWYQQALGQGPQFIFQYYEEEERQRGNFPDRFSGHQFPNYSSELNVNALLLGDSALYLCASSPLGTVNTEAFFGQGTRLTVV.

The V and J genes are TRBV5-8 and TRBJ2-5; 8 positions match TRBD2. V lost 0 bases to trimming and J lost 4 bases; unmatched junction nucleotides: 8. The CDR3 has 16 residues. Per germline, CDR1 SGHTS and CDR2 YDEGEE. The CDR3 DNA follows: TGTGCCAGCAGCTTGGGGTCGGGGGGGCCGCCAGAGACCCAGTACTTC. Protein: CASSLGSGGPPETQYF.

The rearrangement uses TRBV3-1 (or the pseudogene TRBV3-2) and TRBJ1-5; unclear D gene. This CDR3 region has 12 residues. Trimming cost V 2 bases and J 5 bases, with 4 bases left between them. The V gene's germline CDR1 is LGHDT and CDR2 YNNKEL (reference sequence). CDR3 sequence reads: CASSQRDQPQHF. The CDR3 bases are TGTGCCAGCAGCCAAAGGGATCAGCCCCAGCATTTT.

This chain uses TRBV19 with TRBJ2-1; 9 bases map to TRBD2. Germline values: CDR1 LNHDA, CDR2 SQIVND (reference sequence). With V trimmed by 5 bases and J by 2 bases, 4 bases remained unmatched. The CDR3 has 15 amino acids. CDR3: CASSPSGGPYNEQFF. The CDR3 bases are TGTGCCAGTAGTCCCAGCGGGGGGCCCTACAATGAGCAGTTCTTC.

J is TRBJ2-5 and V is TRBV3-1 (or the pseudogene TRBV3-2); the match to TRBD1 covers 7 bases. Germline V gene lookup returns CDR1 LGHDT and CDR2 YNNKEL (reference sequence). V lost 3 bases and J lost 8; bases outside the gene matches: 15. This CDR3 has 16 residues. The CDR3: CASSHFRQGFGRTQYF. For the CDR3, the DNA is TGTGCCAGCAGCCACTTCCGACAGGGTTTCGGACGAACCCAGTACTTC.

The rearrangement uses TRBV7-9 and TRBJ1-3; TRBD1 might be the D (6 bases). Germline V gene data show CDR1 as SEHNR and CDR2 as FQNEAQ (reference sequence). V gave up 6 bases and J gave up 1 base, with 10 bases separating them. The CDR3 loop spans 14 amino acids. CDR3 sequence: CASRETGSGNTIYF. CDR3 nucleotide sequence: TGTGCCAGCAGAGAGACAGGTTCTGGAAACACCATATATTTT.

The chain recombines TRBV6-5 with TRBJ1-1; D possibly corresponds to TRBD1 (6 bases). Germline V gives CDR1 MNHEY, CDR2 SVGAGI. The CDR3 consists of 16 residues. Trimming pared 4 bases from V and 5 bases from J, leaving 20 bases between. CDR3 nucleotide sequence: TGTGCCAGCAGTTGGACCATCACAGGGCCGGGGACTGAAGCTTTCTTT. Translated: CASSWTITGPGTEAFF.

This clone was recorded once. This chain joins TRBV2 and TRBJ1-1; D uncertain. The V gene lost 4 bases and the J gene lost 5 bases, with 5 bases spanning the gap. CDR3 size: 11 residues. From germline, CDR1 is SNHLY and CDR2 FYNNEI. The DNA of the CDR3 is TGTGCCAGCAGTGTATGGACTGAAGCTTTCTTT. This sequence encodes CASSVWTEAFF.

This sequence joins TRBV5-6 and TRBJ1-2; D call uncertain. The V end lost 1 base, the J end lost 8 bases, and 12 bases lay between the germline ends. CDR3 size: 13 residues. Per the germline V gene, CDR1 is SGHDT and CDR2 is YYEEEE. CDR3 region: CASSLWEPGGYTF. The CDR3, as DNA: TGTGCCAGCAGCTTGTGGGAACCCGGAGGCTACACCTTC.

This clone was observed a single time. V usage is TRBV5-4 and J usage is TRBJ2-7, with a tentative D call TRBD1 (6 bases). From germline, CDR1 is SGHNT and CDR2 YYREEE (reference sequence). The CDR3 has 12 amino acids. V gave up 2 bases and J gave up 5 bases, with 8 bases separating them. The CDR3 nucleotides are TGTGCCAGCAGCTTTGGACAGAACGAGCAGTACTTC. Translated, it gives CASSFGQNEQYF.

The chain joins TRBV6-5 to TRBJ2-1; the D gene is possibly TRBD2 (5 bases). Trimming stripped 6 bases from V and 0 bases from J, with 12 bases between. The CDR3 loop spans 15 amino acids. Germline V gene data show CDR1 as MNHEY and CDR2 as SVGAGI. In nucleotides, the CDR3 is TGTGCCAGCAGCCCCCGGGGAGCCTCCTACAATGAGCAGTTCTTC. Translation gives CASSPRGASYNEQFF.

The chain recombines TRBV7-2 with TRBJ2-3, with 9 bases that match TRBD2. From germline, CDR1 is SGHTA and CDR2 FQGNSA. The CDR3 runs to 17 residues. J gave up 1 base and V 5 bases, and 10 bases lay outside the gene matches. CDR3 nucleotides: TGTGCCAGCAGCCCAGAGGTAGCGGGGGCTGGCACAGATACGCAGTATTTT. Protein: CASSPEVAGAGTDTQYF.

The chain is built from TRBV13 and TRBJ1-2; D gene unclear. The germline V gene has CDR1 PRHDT and CDR2 FYEKMQ (reference sequence). V gave up 5 bases and J gave up 6 bases, with 10 bases separating them. This CDR3 spans 12 amino acids. CDR3 coding DNA: TGTGCCAGCAGCGGGGTGGGTGATGGCTACACCTTC. It is translated as CASSGVGDGYTF. The whole variable domain, filled in from reference TRBV13 and TRBJ1-2, reads AAGVIQSPRHLIKEKRETATLKCYPIPRHDTVYWYQQGPGQDPQFLISFYEKMQSDKGSIPDRFSAQQFSDYHSELNMSSLELGDSALYFCASSGVGDGYTFGSGTRLTVV.

The chain employs TRBV7-9 and TRBJ2-3; no clear D gene. Germline CDR1 is SEHNR and CDR2 is FQNEAQ (reference sequence). The ends were cut back, 4 bases at V and 4 bases at J, with 18 bases in the middle. The CDR3 consists of 16 residues. Here the CDR3 reads CASSWLPKGSADTQYF. The CDR3 DNA reads TGTGCCAGCAGCTGGTTGCCCAAAGGCAGCGCAGATACGCAGTATTTT.

The chain has TRBV28 and TRBJ2-5, with a weak D call TRBD2 (6 bases). The germline gives CDR1 MDHEN, CDR2 SYDVKM. The CDR3 extends over 15 amino acids. The V and J ends lost 5 bases and 1 base respectively, with 14 bases between them. CDR3 in amino acids: CASSPIGRGQETQYF. The CDR3 nucleotides read TGTGCCAGCAGTCCAATAGGGCGGGGCCAAGAGACCCAGTACTTC. The variable domain in full, with the rest retrieved from reference TRBV28 and TRBJ2-5, is DVKVTQSSRYLVKRTGEKVFLECVQDMDHENMFWYRQDPGLGLRLIYFSYDVKMKEKGDIPEGYSVSREKKERFSLILESASTNQTSMYLCASSPIGRGQETQYFGPGTRLLVL.

This clone showed up just a few times. The chain recombines TRBV6-9 with TRBJ1-4, with TRBD1 identical over 8 bases. This CDR3 is 16 amino acids long. V shed 1 base, J shed 8 bases, and the junction held 9 bases outside the gene matches. From germline, CDR1 is MNHGY and CDR2 SVAAGI. CDR3 coding DNA: TGTGCCAGCAGTTATTGCCCCAGGGGGCGCAAAGAAAAACTGTTTTTT. It yields the protein CASSYCPRGRKEKLFF.

In its sample, this clone was seen once. The chain employs TRBV27 and TRBJ1-5; no definite D call. Germline CDR1 reads MNHEY; CDR2 reads SMNVEV (reference sequence). Trimming took 5 bases from V and 4 from J, leaving 6 bases between them. The CDR3 consists of 12 residues. The CDR3 DNA reads TGTGCCAGCAGTCCCCAAAATCAGCCCCAGCATTTT. Amino acid sequence: CASSPQNQPQHF.

DNA of the CDR3: TGTGCCAGCAGTTTCAGGGCCAGGGACTATAATTCACCCCTCCACTTT. Its protein product is CASSFRARDYNSPLHF. The V call is TRBV27, the J call TRBJ1-6, with a tentative D call TRBD1 (5 bases). Germline assignment: CDR1 MNHEY and CDR2 SMNVEV (reference sequence). The CDR3 is 16 amino acids. Trimming took 3 bases from V and 3 from J, leaving 12 bases between them.

The genes are TRBV6-1 and TRBJ1-3, with TRBD1 matching over 7 bases. This CDR3 has 15 residues. Germline lookup yields CDR1 MNHNS and CDR2 SASEGT. The J segment lost 4 bases and the V segment lost 0 bases, leaving 3 bases of the junction unmatched. The CDR3 is CASSEAPDRGNTIYF. CDR3 nucleotides: TGTGCCAGCAGTGAAGCGCCGGACAGGGGAAACACCATATATTTT.